This is a list of T cell receptor beta chains from one sample in a study of blood T cell repertoires in COVID-19. TCRdb keeps only in-frame clones here, not all; method: immunoSEQ multiplex PCR. Among 200,000 to 300,000 clones listed, nearly 90% were seen once. The sequenced sample consisted of peripheral blood. Source of these receptors: a young man with active or convalescent COVID-19. Both conserved end residues are part of each CDR3. A D gene is named only where the DNA matches it firmly. Expanded clones get a size class; other rows say once, few or many, or leave the size out.

>NA|TRBJ1-4|NA|TRBV6-1
CASSEWREGGRRKLFF
TGTGCCAGCAGTGAATGGAGGGAGGGAGGTAGACGAAAACTGTTTTTT
>NA|TRBJ2-5|NA|TRBV30
CAWSPGRETQYF
TGTGCCTGGAGTCCCGGTCGGGAGACCCAGTACTTC
>NA|TRBJ1-2|NA|TRBV7-9
CASSPGEGHYGYTF
TGTGCCAGCAGCCCTGGCGAGGGACATTACGGCTACACCTTC
>TRBD2|TRBJ2-1|NA|TRBV10-3
CAISVAGGDEQFF
TGTGCCATCAGTGTTGCGGGGGGGGATGAGCAGTTCTTC
>NA|TRBJ1-4|NA|TRBV30
CAWRRTWVAENEKLFF
TGTGCCTGGAGGCGGACATGGGTGGCAGAAAATGAAAAACTGTTTTTT
>TRBD1|TRBJ1-2|once|TRBV28
CASTVGTVTSVSGYTF
TGTGCCAGCACCGTCGGGACAGTGACTTCCGTGTCTGGCTACACCTTC
>NA|TRBJ2-7|NA|TRBV10-3
CAISQEDEQYF
TGTGCCATCAGTCAGGAGGACGAGCAGTACTTC
>TRBD2|TRBJ2-3|NA|TRBV27
CASSSRGEHTDTQYF
TGTGCCAGCAGTTCTCGGGGGGAGCACACAGATACGCAGTATTTT
>TRBD2|TRBJ2-4|NA|TRBV6-9
CAKNRTERLADYVQYF
TGTGCCAAGAACCGGACGGAAAGACTAGCGGATTACGTTCAGTACTTC
>NA|TRBJ1-1|NA|TRBV30
CAFSDWGAEAFF
TGTGCCTTCTCAGACTGGGGCGCTGAAGCTTTCTTT
>TRBD1|TRBJ1-6|NA|TRBV5-6
CASSLEKGAFNSPLHF
TGTGCCAGCAGCCTGGAGAAGGGGGCCTTTAATTCACCCCTCCACTTT
>NA|TRBJ1-2|NA|TRBV19
CASSRQAAANYGYTF
TGTGCCAGTAGTAGACAGGCAGCTGCTAACTATGGCTACACCTTC
>NA|TRBJ2-7|once|TRBV28
CASSLAGIPYEQYF
TGTGCCAGCAGTTTGGCAGGGATTCCCTACGAGCAGTACTTC
>TRBD2|TRBJ2-3|NA|TRBV3-1/TRBV3-2
CASSLSSGSTDTQYF
TGTGCCAGCAGCCTTTCTAGCGGTAGCACAGATACGCAGTATTTT
>TRBD2|TRBJ2-7|NA|TRBV29-1
CSVEVGAGEQYF
TGCAGCGTTGAAGTGGGAGCGGGGGAGCAGTACTTC
>NA|TRBJ2-4|NA|TRBV19
CASNGLAKNIQYF
TGTGCCAGTAATGGGCTAGCCAAAAACATTCAGTACTTC
>TRBD1|TRBJ1-5|NA|TRBV5-6
CASSFGQVDQPQHF
TGTGCCAGCAGCTTTGGACAGGTCGATCAGCCCCAGCATTTT
>NA|TRBJ1-4|NA|TRBV9
CASSGAPGANEKLFF
TGTGCCAGCAGCGGGGCCCCCGGCGCTAATGAAAAACTGTTTTTT
>NA|TRBJ1-1|NA|TRBV15
CATSRIGGEGWSEAFF
TGTGCCACCAGCAGGATTGGGGGGGAAGGGTGGAGTGAAGCTTTCTTT
>TRBD2|TRBJ2-7|NA|TRBV27
CASRVSGTHSYEQYF
TGTGCCAGCAGAGTTAGCGGGACCCATTCCTACGAGCAGTACTTC
>NA|TRBJ1-2|NA|TRBV6-5
CASSYSLPGVNGYTF
TGTGCCAGCAGTTACTCCCTCCCGGGGGTAAATGGCTACACCTTC
>NA|TRBJ1-4|NA|TRBV5-5
CASSNGLQEWFTNEKLFF
TGTGCCAGCAGCAATGGCCTTCAGGAATGGTTCACTAATGAAAAACTGTTTTTT
>NA|TRBJ1-1|NA|TRBV7-3
CASSPLMGSEAFF
TGTGCCAGCAGCCCCCTGATGGGGAGTGAAGCTTTCTTT
>NA|TRBJ2-2|NA|TRBV10-3
CAISESGLDTGELFF
TGTGCCATCAGTGAATCTGGGCTGGACACCGGGGAGCTGTTTTTT
>NA|TRBJ2-1|NA|TRBV9
CASSVASWGGSNEQFF
TGTGCCAGCAGCGTAGCCAGCTGGGGCGGTAGCAATGAGCAGTTCTTC
>TRBD1|TRBJ1-2|NA|TRBV9
CASSVQPGTAYGYTF
TGTGCCAGCAGCGTACAACCCGGGACAGCCTATGGCTACACCTTC
>NA|TRBJ1-1|NA|TRBV5-4
CASSFIGAPEAFF
TGTGCCAGCAGCTTCATAGGGGCCCCTGAAGCTTTCTTT
>TRBD2|TRBJ2-1|NA|TRBV7-2
CASSPGLRQFF
TGTGCCAGCAGCCCGGGACTACGGCAGTTCTTC
>NA|TRBJ1-1|NA|TRBV7-3
CASSLTESRVAEAFF
TGTGCCAGCAGCTTAACGGAATCTCGGGTCGCTGAAGCTTTCTTT
>TRBD1|TRBJ2-7|NA|TRBV5-4
CASSPDRIGEQYF
TGTGCCAGCAGCCCGGACAGGATCGGCGAGCAGTACTTC
>TRBD2|TRBJ2-2|NA|TRBV30
CAWSGGATTGELFF
TGTGCCTGGAGCGGGGGGGCCACCACCGGGGAGCTGTTTTTT
>NA|TRBJ2-1|NA|TRBV19
CARVSSYNEQFF
TGTGCCAGGGTTAGCTCCTACAATGAGCAGTTCTTC
>NA|TRBJ1-4|NA|TRBV4-3
CASSQDQSTGKEKLFF
TGCGCCAGCAGCCAAGATCAGAGCACGGGGAAGGAAAAACTGTTTTTT
>NA|TRBJ2-2|NA|TRBV7-2
CASSIKDSRLNTGELFF
TGTGCCAGCAGCATAAAGGACTCACGCCTGAACACCGGGGAGCTGTTTTTT
>NA|TRBJ2-3|NA|TRBV5-4
CASSLAARGADTQYF
TGTGCCAGCAGCTTGGCCGCCAGGGGGGCAGATACGCAGTATTTT
>NA|TRBJ2-2|NA|TRBV2
CASSEIQGNAGELFF
TGTGCCAGCAGTGAAATACAGGGTAACGCCGGGGAGCTGTTTTTT
>TRBD2|TRBJ2-7|NA|TRBV29-1
CSVVAGGNEQYF
TGCAGCGTGGTAGCGGGAGGGAACGAGCAGTACTTC
>TRBD2|TRBJ2-2|NA|TRBV19
CASSIRLAGEPSITGELFF
TGTGCCAGTAGTATCCGACTAGCGGGTGAACCCAGTATCACCGGGGAGCTGTTTTTT
>TRBD1|TRBJ2-1|NA|TRBV30
CAWSVVGRGSYNEQFF
TGTGCCTGGAGTGTGGTCGGCAGGGGGTCCTACAATGAGCAGTTCTTC
>NA|TRBJ2-5|NA|TRBV25-1
CASSSETQYF
TGTGCCAGCTCGTCAGAGACCCAGTACTTC
>TRBD2|TRBJ2-7|NA|TRBV28
CASTHGSGSLRGEQYF
TGTGCCAGCACCCATGGTAGCGGGAGCCTCCGGGGTGAGCAGTACTTC
>TRBD1|TRBJ1-5|NA|TRBV28
CAGGPGGNSNQPQHF
TGTGCCGGGGGGCCAGGGGGGAATAGCAATCAGCCCCAGCATTTT
>NA|TRBJ2-1|NA|TRBV18
CASSPTRSYNEQFF
TGTGCCAGCTCACCGACTAGAAGCTACAATGAGCAGTTCTTC
>NA|TRBJ1-3|once|TRBV5-1
CASSPGHSGGNTIYF
TGCGCCAGCAGCCCGGGACATTCAGGAGGAAACACCATATATTTT
>NA|TRBJ1-1|NA|TRBV19
CASSITGYGNTEAFF
TGTGCCAGTAGTATCACAGGGTATGGGAACACTGAAGCTTTCTTT
>TRBD1|TRBJ1-2|NA|TRBV7-9
CASSLFGGTGNGYTF
TGTGCCAGCAGCTTATTTGGTGGGACAGGGAATGGCTACACCTTC
>TRBD1|TRBJ2-7|NA|TRBV5-1
CASSLAGTGGTYEQYF
TGCGCCAGCAGCTTGGCCGGGACAGGGGGGACCTACGAGCAGTACTTC
>TRBD1|TRBJ2-7|NA|TRBV7-9
CASSGGQSASYEQYF
TGTGCCAGCAGCGGGGGACAGTCAGCGTCCTACGAGCAGTACTTC
>NA|TRBJ2-7|NA|TRBV5-1
CASTSAAYEQYF
TGCGCCAGCACCTCCGCGGCCTACGAGCAGTACTTC
>NA|TRBJ1-3|NA|TRBV7-9
CASSQGSSGNTIYF
TGTGCCAGCAGTCAGGGGAGCTCTGGAAACACCATATATTTT
>NA|TRBJ1-3|NA|TRBV19
CASTPWGTLSGNTIYF
TGTGCCAGTACCCCGTGGGGCACCCTCTCTGGAAACACCATATATTTT
>TRBD1|TRBJ1-5|NA|TRBV30
CAWALTGVQPQHF
TGTGCCTGGGCCCTGACAGGGGTACAGCCCCAGCATTTT
>TRBD1|TRBJ2-1|NA|TRBV28
CASTTPGQGHNEQFF
TGTGCCAGCACTACACCGGGACAGGGCCACAATGAGCAGTTCTTC
>NA|TRBJ1-2|NA|TRBV25-1
CASSDPGYGYTF
TGTGCCAGCAGTGATCCGGGCTATGGCTACACCTTC
>NA|TRBJ1-2|NA|TRBV7-9
CASSLGEGNYGYTF
TGTGCCAGCAGCTTAGGGGAGGGGAACTATGGCTACACCTTC
>NA|TRBJ1-1|few|TRBV6-5
CASSHRGGMNTEAFF
TGTGCCAGCAGTCACAGAGGAGGCATGAACACTGAAGCTTTCTTT
>NA|TRBJ1-1|NA|TRBV13
CATTKGDIAEAFF
TGTGCCACCACTAAAGGGGATATCGCTGAAGCTTTCTTT
>NA|TRBJ2-7|NA|TRBV12-2
CASRCSRGQGLFLYEQYF
TGTGCAAGTCGCTGCAGCAGGGGGCAGGGGCTTTTCCTCTACGAGCAGTACTTC